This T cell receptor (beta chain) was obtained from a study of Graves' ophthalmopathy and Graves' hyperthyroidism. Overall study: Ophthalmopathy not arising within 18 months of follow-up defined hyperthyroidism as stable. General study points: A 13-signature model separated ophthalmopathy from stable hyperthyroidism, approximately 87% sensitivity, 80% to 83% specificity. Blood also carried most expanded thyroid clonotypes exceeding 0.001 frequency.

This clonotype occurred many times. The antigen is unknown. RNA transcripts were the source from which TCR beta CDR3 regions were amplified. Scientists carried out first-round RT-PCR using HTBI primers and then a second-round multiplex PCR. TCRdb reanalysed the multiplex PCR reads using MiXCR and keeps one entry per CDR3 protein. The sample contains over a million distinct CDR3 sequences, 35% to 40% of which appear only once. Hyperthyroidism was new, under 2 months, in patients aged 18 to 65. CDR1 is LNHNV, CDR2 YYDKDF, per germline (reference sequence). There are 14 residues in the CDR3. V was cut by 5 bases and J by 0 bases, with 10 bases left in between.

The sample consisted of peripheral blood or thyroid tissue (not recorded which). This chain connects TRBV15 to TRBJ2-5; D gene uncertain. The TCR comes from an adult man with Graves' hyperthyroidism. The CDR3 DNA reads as TGTGCCACCAGCCCGGCCTACAACCAAGAGACCCAGTACTTC. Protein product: CATSPAYNQETQYF.